The clone carrying this T cell receptor beta chain has more than one count but fewer than ten. The target antigen is unknown. J gave up 9 bases and V 1 base, and 4 bases lay outside the gene matches. This CDR3 has 13 amino acids. CDR1 is MGHDK and CDR2 is SYGVNS in the germline V gene. This entry is derived from a study of blood T cells in healthy people across ages. General study points: CMV status of donors was not determined, possibly confounding expanded clonotype changes. What prevented conclusive comparison of naive and antigen-experienced cells was that PBMCs were unsorted. The study found more naive CD4+ cells and higher diversity in long-lived than aged donors.

Then a second PCR, running roughly 7 to 11 cycles, was carried out with a sample-barcoded 5' primer and a J-beta primer mix. TCRdb analysed the 5' RACE reads with MiXCR anew, one entry per CDR3 protein. Of 550,000 to 750,000 distinct CDR3 sequences listed, around 20% were seen once; the top ten hold more than 3%. At least 5.5 micrograms of total RNA were extracted per sample. The rearrangement joins TRBV25-1 to TRBJ2-3, with TRBD2 identical over 7 bases. Sequenced: blood. This receptor was identified in a man aged 70-80 years in good health. CDR3 coding DNA: TGTGCCAGCAGTGAATTCAGTAGCGGGACGCAGTATTTT. Its translation: CASSEFSSGTQYF.